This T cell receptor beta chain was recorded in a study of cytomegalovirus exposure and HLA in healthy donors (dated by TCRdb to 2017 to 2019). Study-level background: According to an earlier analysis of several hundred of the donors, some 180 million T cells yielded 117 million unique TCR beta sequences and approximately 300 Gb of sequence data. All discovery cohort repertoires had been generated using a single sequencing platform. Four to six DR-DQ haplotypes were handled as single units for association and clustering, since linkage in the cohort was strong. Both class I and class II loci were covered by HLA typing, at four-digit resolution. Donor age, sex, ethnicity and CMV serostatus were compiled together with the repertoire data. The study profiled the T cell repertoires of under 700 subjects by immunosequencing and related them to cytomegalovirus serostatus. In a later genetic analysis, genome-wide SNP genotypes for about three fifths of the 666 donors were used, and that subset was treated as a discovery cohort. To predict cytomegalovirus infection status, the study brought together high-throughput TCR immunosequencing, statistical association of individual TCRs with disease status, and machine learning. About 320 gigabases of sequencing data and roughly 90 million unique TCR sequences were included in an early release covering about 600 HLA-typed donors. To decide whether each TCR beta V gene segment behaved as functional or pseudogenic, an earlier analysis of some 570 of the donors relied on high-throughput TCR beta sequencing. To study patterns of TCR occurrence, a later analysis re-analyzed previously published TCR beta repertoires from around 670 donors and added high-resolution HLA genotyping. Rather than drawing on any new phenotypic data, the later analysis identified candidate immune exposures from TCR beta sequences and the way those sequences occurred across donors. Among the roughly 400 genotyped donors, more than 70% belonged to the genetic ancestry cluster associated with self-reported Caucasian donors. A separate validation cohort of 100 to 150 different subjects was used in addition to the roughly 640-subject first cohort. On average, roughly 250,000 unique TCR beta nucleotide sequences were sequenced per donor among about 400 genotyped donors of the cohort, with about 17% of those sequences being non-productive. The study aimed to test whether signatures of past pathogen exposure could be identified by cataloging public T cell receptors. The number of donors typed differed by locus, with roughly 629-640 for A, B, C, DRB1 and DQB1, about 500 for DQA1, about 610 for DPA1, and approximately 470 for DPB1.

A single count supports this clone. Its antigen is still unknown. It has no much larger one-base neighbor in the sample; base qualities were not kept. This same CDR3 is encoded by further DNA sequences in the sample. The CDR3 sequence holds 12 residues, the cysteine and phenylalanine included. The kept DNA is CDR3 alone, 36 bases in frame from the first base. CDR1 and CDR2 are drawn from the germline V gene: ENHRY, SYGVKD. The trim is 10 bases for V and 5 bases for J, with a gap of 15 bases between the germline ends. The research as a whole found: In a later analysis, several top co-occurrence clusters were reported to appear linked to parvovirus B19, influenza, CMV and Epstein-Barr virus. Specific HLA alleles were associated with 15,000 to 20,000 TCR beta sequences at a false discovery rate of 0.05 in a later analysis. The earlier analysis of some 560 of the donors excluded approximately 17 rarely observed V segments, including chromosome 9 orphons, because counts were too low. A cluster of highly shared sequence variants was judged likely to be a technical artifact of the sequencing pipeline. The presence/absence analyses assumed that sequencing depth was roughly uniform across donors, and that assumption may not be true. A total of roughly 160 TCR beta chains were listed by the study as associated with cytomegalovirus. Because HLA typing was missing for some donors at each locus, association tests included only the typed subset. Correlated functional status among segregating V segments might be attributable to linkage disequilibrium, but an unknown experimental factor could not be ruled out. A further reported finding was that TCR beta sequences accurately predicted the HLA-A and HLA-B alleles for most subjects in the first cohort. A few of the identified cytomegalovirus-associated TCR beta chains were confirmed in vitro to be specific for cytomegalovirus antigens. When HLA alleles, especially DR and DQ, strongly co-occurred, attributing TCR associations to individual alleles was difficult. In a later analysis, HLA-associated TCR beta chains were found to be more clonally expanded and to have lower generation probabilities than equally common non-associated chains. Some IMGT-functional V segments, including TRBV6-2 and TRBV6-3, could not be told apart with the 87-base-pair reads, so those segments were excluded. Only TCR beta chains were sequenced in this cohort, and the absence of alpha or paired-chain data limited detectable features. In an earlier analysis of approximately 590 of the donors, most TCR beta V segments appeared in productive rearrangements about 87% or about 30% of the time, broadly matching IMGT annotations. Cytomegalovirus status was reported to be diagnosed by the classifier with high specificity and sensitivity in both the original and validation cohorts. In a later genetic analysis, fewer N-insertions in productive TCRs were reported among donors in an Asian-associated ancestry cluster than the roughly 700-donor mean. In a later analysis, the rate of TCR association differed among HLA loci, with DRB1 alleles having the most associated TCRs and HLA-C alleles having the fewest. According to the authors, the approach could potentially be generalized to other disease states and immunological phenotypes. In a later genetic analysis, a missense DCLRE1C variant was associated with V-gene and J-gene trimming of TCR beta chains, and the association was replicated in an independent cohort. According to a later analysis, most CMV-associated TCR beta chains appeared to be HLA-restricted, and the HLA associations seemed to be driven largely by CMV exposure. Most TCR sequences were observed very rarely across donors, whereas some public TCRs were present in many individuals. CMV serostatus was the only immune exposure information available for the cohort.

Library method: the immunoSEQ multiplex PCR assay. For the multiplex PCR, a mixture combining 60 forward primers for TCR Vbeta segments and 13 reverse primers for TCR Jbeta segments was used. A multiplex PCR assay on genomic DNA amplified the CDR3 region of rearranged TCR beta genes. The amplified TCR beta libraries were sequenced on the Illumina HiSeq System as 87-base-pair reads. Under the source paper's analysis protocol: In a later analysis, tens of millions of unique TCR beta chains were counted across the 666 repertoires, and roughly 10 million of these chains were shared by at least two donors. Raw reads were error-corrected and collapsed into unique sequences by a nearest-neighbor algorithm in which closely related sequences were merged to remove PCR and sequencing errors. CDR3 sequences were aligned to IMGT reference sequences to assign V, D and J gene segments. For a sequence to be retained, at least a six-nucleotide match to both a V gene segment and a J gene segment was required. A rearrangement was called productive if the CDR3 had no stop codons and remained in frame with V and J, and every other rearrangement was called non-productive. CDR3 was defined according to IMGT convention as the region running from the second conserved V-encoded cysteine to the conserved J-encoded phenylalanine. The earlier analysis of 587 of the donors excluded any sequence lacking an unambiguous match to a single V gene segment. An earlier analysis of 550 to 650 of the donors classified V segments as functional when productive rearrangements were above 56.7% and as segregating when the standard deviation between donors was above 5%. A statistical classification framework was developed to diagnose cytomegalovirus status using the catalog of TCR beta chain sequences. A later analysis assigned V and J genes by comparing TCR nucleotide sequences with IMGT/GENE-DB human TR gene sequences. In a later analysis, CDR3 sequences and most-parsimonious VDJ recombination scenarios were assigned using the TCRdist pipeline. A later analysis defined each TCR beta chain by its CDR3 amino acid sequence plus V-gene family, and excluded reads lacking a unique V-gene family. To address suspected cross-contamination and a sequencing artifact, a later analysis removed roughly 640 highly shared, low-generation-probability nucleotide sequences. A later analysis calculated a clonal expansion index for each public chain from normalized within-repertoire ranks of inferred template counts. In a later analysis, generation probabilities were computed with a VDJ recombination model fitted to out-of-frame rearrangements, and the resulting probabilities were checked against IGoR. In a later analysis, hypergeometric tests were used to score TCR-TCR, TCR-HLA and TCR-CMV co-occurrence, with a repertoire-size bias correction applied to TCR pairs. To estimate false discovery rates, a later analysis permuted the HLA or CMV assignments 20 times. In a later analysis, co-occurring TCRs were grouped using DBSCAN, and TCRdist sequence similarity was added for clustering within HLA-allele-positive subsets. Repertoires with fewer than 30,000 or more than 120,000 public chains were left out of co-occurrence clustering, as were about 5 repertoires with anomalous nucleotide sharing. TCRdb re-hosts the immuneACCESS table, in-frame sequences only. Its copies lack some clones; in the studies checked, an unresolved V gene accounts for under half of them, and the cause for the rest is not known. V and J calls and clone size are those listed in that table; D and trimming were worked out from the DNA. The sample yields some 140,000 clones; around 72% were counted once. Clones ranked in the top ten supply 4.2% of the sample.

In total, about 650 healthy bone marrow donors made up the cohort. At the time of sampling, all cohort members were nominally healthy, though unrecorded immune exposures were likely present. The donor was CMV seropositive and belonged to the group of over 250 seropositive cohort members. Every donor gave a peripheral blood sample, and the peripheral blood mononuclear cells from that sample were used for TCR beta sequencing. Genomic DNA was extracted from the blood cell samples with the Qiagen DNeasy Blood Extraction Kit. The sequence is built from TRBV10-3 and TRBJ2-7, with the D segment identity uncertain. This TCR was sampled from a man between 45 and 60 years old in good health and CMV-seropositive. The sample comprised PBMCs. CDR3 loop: CATGPLPHEQYF. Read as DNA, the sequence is TGTGCCACAGGCCCACTTCCCCACGAGCAGTACTTC.